Listed here are 2 T cell receptor beta chains from one sample, sequenced in a study of blood T cell repertoires in COVID-19. The repertoire was sequenced with immunoSEQ multiplex PCR; TCRdb's copy has only in-frame clones and lacks some. The sample consists of approximately 200,000 clones, approximately 80% of them appearing once. Sequenced: peripheral blood. These receptors all stem from an older woman who had recovered from COVID-19.

The V gene is TRBV7-9, the J gene TRBJ1-1; D uncertain. In germline, CDR1 is SEHNR, CDR2 FQNEAQ (reference sequence). This CDR3 is 14 amino acids long. Between the trimmed V and J ends, which lost 2 bases and 4 bases, there was a span of 11 bases. Here the CDR3 DNA reads TGTGCCAGCAGCTTACCTTTTGGGAGCACTGAAGCTTTCTTT. Translated: CASSLPFGSTEAFF.

The rearrangement links TRBV15 to TRBJ2-1; perhaps TRBD2 as D (6 bases). Trimming shortened V by 0 bases and J by 3 bases, and 15 bases separated the two germline ends. This CDR3 region has 17 residues. From germline, CDR1 is LNHNV and CDR2 YYDKDF (reference sequence). The CDR3 loop is CATSRDAGGANYNEQFF. CDR3 DNA sequence: TGTGCCACCAGCAGAGATGCGGGCGGGGCAAACTACAATGAGCAGTTCTTC.